The 15 T cell receptor beta chains below all came from one sample that was sequenced in a study of shared clonotypes between healthy human individuals. Produced via immunoSEQ multiplex PCR; TCRdb's table is partial and in-frame only. The sample yields roughly 2 million clones, roughly 94% seen once. Sequencing used naive CD4+ T cells sorted from blood. The subset denotes: CD45RA+ positively selected. The receptors derive from a young man in good health.

The J gene is TRBJ1-6, the V gene TRBV5-4, with 7 bases that match TRBD1. Germline-derived CDR1 and CDR2 are SGHNT and YYREEE (reference sequence). This CDR3 region has 13 residues. J lost 13 bases, V lost 4 bases, and 8 bases had no gene match. The DNA of the CDR3 is TGTGCCAGCAGCACAACAGGGGAGCCGCCCCTCCACTTT. Its protein product is CASSTTGEPPLHF.

About this clone: Other DNA sequences of this sample code for an identical CDR3. This chain uses TRBV28 with TRBJ1-5; D is undetermined. The CDR3 runs to 14 residues. Germline V CDR1 and CDR2: MDHEN, SYDVKM. With 3 bases removed from V and 1 base from J, the gap between germline ends came to 7 bases. CDR3 nucleotides: TGTGCCAGCAGTTTGGCGGGAAGCAATCAGCCCCAGCATTTT. This codes for CASSLAGSNQPQHF.

In this sample, this clone turned up a few times. The chain carries TRBV7-9 and TRBJ1-5, with TRBD1 matching over 8 bases. After removal of 5 bases from V and 6 bases from J, the junction contained 9 bases not matched to a gene. The CDR3 is 15 residues long. The germline V gene has CDR1 SEHNR and CDR2 FQNEAQ (reference sequence). Here the CDR3 DNA reads TGTGCCAGCAGCGCCGACGGGACAGGCGGTCAGCCCCAGCATTTT. The encoded protein is CASSADGTGGQPQHF.

The chain's CDR3 is CASSWELVTAYNEQFF. The DNA of the CDR3 is TGTGCCAGCAGCTGGGAGCTAGTTACCGCCTACAATGAGCAGTTCTTC. The chain links TRBV7-9 to TRBJ2-1; possible D gene TRBD2, 5 bases. The CDR3 totals 16 residues. V was clipped by 4 bases and J by 2 bases, with 15 bases between them. Germline V gene lookup returns CDR1 SEHNR and CDR2 FQNEAQ (reference sequence).

DNA for the CDR3: TGTGCCAGCAGCGGACGGGATTATAACTATGGCTACACCTTC. It yields the protein CASSGRDYNYGYTF. The chain uses TRBV7-9 and TRBJ1-2; unclear D gene. CDR1 SEHNR and CDR2 FQNEAQ come from the germline V gene (reference sequence). This CDR3 is built from 14 residues. V gave up 5 bases and J gave up 1 base, with 11 bases separating them. The full variable domain, rest sourced from reference TRBV7-9 and TRBJ1-2, is DTGVSQNPRHKITKRGQNVTFRCDPISEHNRLYWYRQTLGQGPEFLTYFQNEAQLEKSRLLSDRFSAERPKGSFSTLEIQRTEQGDSAMYLCASSGRDYNYGYTFGSGTRLTVV.

V is TRBV4-2 and J is TRBJ2-1; 15 bases line up with TRBD2. Germline loops: CDR1 LGHNA, CDR2 YNFKEQ. CDR3 length: 17 residues. V shed 3 bases and J 7 bases; nucleotides not matched to a gene: 7. CDR3 bases: TGTGCCAGCAGCCACGGCTCCGGGACTAGCGGGGGGAATGAGCAGTTCTTC. It encodes CASSHGSGTSGGNEQFF.

The chain couples TRBV4-2 to TRBJ2-5; 8 bases are shared with TRBD1. J gave up 1 base and V 4 bases, and 5 bases lay outside the gene matches. The CDR3 spans 15 residues. CDR1 is LGHNA, CDR2 YNFKEQ, per germline. The CDR3 is CASSPQGQGQETQYF. Here the CDR3 DNA reads TGTGCCAGCAGCCCCCAAGGACAGGGCCAAGAGACCCAGTACTTC.

V gene TRBV4-2 combines with J gene TRBJ2-3; possible D gene TRBD1, 6 bases. Trimming pared 5 bases from V and 4 bases from J, leaving 16 bases between. Germline CDR1 reads LGHNA; CDR2 reads YNFKEQ. CDR3 length: 15 residues. CDR3: CASSRRPGVADTQYF. CDR3 in DNA: TGTGCCAGCAGCAGACGGCCAGGGGTAGCAGATACGCAGTATTTT.

Notes on this clone: The sample carries other DNA sequences with the same CDR3. This chain uses TRBV6-5 with TRBJ2-1; the D is unclear. This CDR3 has 13 amino acids. Trimming shortened V by 5 bases and J by 3 bases, and 8 bases separated the two germline ends. The germline V gene has CDR1 MNHEY and CDR2 SVGAGI. The CDR3, as DNA: TGTGCCAGCAGTCGAACCTACTACAATGAGCAGTTCTTC. This translates into CASSRTYYNEQFF.

The chain joins TRBV12-5 to TRBJ2-2; D is unresolved. V shed 7 bases and J shed 0 bases, with 12 bases lying between them. The CDR3 is 15 amino acids. Germline V gives CDR1 LGHNT, CDR2 FRNRAP. The CDR3 DNA follows: TGTGCTAGTGCCCCCCAGCCGGCGAACACCGGGGAGCTGTTTTTT. It translates to CASAPQPANTGELFF.

This clone was recorded once. The V and J genes are TRBV6-6 and TRBJ2-7; tentative D call: TRBD1 (6 bases). V dropped 5 bases and J dropped 0 bases, with 11 bases sitting between them. CDR1 MNHNY and CDR2 SVGAGI come from the germline V gene (reference sequence). The length of the CDR3 is 14 residues. The DNA for the CDR3 is TGTGCCAGCAGTAAACAGGGCACCTCCTACGAGCAGTACTTC. It translates to CASSKQGTSYEQYF.

This sequence joins TRBV5-1 and TRBJ2-1; D unresolved. Trimming cost V 1 base and J 2 bases, with 10 bases left between them. CDR1 and CDR2 (germline): SGHRS, YFSETQ. The CDR3 has 15 residues. CDR3 in DNA: TGCGCCAGCAGCTTGTGGTCAGGCCCCTACAATGAGCAGTTCTTC. Translated, it gives CASSLWSGPYNEQFF.

J is TRBJ2-1 and V is TRBV5-6; 10 nucleotides line up with TRBD2. Trimming took 1 base from V and 12 from J; bases not matched to a gene: 10. The CDR3 length is 15 residues. Germline CDR1 reads SGHDT; CDR2 reads YYEEEE. The CDR3 protein is CASSLPSSGRGGQFF. CDR3 sequence (DNA): TGTGCCAGCAGCTTGCCTTCTAGCGGGAGAGGAGGGCAGTTCTTC.

V gene TRBV6-5 combines with J gene TRBJ1-5; TRBD1 might be the D (6 bases). The ends were cut back, 5 bases at V and 7 bases at J, with 12 bases in the middle. The germline CDR1 and CDR2 sequences are MNHEY and SVGAGI. CDR3 length: 13 amino acids. The DNA for the CDR3 is TGTGCCAGCAGTCGGAAGGGGGACCAGCCCCAGCATTTT. Its protein product is CASSRKGDQPQHF.

With regard to this clone: Other DNA sequences from this sample encode an identical CDR3 as well. V gene TRBV5-1 combines with J gene TRBJ2-1; 11 nucleotides align to TRBD1. Per the germline V gene, CDR1 is SGHRS and CDR2 is YFSETQ. After removal of 4 bases from V and 0 bases from J, the junction contained 3 bases not matched to a gene. There are 16 residues in the CDR3. The CDR3 loop reads CASSQGTGGSYNEQFF. CDR3 sequence (DNA): TGCGCCAGCAGCCAAGGGACAGGGGGCTCCTACAATGAGCAGTTCTTC. Filled out from reference TRBV5-1 and TRBJ2-1, the complete variable domain reads KAGVTQTPRYLIKTRGQQVTLSCSPISGHRSVSWYQQTPGQGLQFLFEYFSETQRNKGNFPGRFSGRQFSNSRSEMNVSTLELGDSALYLCASSQGTGGSYNEQFFGPGTRLTVL.